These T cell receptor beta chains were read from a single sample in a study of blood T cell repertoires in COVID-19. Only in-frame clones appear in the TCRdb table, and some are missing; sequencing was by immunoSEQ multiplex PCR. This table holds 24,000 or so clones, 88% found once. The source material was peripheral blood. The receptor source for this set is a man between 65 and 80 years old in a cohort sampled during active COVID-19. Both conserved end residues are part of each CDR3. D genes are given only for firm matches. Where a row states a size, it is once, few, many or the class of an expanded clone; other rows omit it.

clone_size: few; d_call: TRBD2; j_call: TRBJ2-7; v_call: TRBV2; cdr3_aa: CASSVTSGAYEQYF; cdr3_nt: TGTGCCAGCAGTGTGACTAGCGGGGCCTACGAGCAGTACTTC
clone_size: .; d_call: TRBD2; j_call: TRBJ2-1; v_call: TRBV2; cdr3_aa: CASSAGTSSYNEQFF; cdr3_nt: TGTGCCAGCAGCGCCGGGACTAGCTCCTACAATGAGCAGTTCTTC
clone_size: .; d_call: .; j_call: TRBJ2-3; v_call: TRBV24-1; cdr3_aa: CATSDFARSTDTQYF; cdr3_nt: TGTGCCACCAGTGATTTTGCGCGTAGCACAGATACGCAGTATTTT
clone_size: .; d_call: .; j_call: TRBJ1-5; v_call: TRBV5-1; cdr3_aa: CASSLGLGDIEQPQHF; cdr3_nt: TGCGCCAGCAGCCTGGGGCTAGGGGACATAGAACAGCCCCAGCATTTT
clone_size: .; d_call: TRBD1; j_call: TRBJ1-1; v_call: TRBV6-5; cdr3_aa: CASSYSDRAGGTEAFF; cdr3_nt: TGTGCCAGCAGTTACTCCGACAGGGCGGGTGGCACTGAAGCTTTCTTT
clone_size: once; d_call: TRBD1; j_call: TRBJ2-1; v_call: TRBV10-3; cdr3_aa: CASRLGQGARDEQFF; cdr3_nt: TGTGCCAGCAGGTTGGGACAGGGGGCGCGGGATGAGCAGTTCTTC
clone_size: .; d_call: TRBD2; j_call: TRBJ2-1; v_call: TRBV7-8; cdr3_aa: CASSLDNKRGPIEQFF; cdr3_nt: TGTGCCAGCAGCTTAGATAACAAGCGGGGGCCAATCGAGCAGTTCTTC
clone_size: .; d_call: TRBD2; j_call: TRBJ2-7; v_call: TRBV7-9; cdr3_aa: CASSLARVAGGSYEQYF; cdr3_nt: TGTGCCAGCAGCTTAGCGAGGGTAGCGGGAGGTTCCTACGAGCAGTACTTC
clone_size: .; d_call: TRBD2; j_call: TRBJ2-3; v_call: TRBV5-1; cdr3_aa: CASSLRGPRASGKTDTQYF; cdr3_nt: TGCGCCAGCAGCTTGCGGGGACCTAGGGCTAGCGGGAAGACAGATACGCAGTATTTT
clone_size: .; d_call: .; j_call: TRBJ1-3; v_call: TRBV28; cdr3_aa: CASSSLLTSSGNTIYF; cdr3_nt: TGTGCCAGCAGTTCTCTCCTGACTAGCTCTGGAAACACCATATATTTT
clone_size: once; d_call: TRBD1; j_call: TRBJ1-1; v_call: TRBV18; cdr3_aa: CASSPVGTGGNTEAFF; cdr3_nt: TGTGCCAGCTCACCGGTTGGGACAGGGGGAAATACTGAAGCTTTCTTT
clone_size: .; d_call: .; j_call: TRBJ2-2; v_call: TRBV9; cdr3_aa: CASSVAGLSTGELFF; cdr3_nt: TGTGCCAGCAGCGTAGCAGGGCTCTCCACCGGGGAGCTGTTTTTT
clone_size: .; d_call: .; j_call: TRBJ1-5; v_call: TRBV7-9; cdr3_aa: CASSLGVSGQPQHF; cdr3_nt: TGTGCCAGCAGCTTAGGAGTTAGCGGTCAGCCCCAGCATTTT
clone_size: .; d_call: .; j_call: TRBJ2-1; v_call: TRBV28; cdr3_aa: CASSLYGGTGYEQFF; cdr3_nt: TGTGCCAGCAGTTTATATGGCGGGACTGGGTATGAGCAGTTCTTC
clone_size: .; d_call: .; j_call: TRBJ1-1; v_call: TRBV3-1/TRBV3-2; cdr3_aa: CASRLHGALNTEAFF; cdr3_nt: TGTGCCAGCAGACTCCATGGGGCTCTGAACACTGAAGCTTTCTTT
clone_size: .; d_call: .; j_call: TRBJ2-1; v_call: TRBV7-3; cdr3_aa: CASSLAGSTYNEQFF; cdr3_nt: TGTGCCAGCAGCTTAGCGGGATCTACCTACAATGAGCAGTTCTTC
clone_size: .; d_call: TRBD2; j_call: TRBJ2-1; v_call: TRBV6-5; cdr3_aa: CASKIAGGSYNEQFF; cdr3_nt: TGTGCCAGCAAAATAGCGGGGGGCTCCTACAATGAGCAGTTCTTC
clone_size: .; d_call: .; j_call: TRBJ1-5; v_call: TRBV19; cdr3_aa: CASSSPQGYSNQPQHF; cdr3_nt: TGTGCCAGTAGTTCCCCACAGGGCTATAGCAATCAGCCCCAGCATTTT
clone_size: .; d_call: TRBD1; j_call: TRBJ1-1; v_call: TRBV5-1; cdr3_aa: CASSLGDRNTEAFF; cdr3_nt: TGCGCCAGCAGCTTGGGGGACAGGAACACTGAAGCTTTCTTT
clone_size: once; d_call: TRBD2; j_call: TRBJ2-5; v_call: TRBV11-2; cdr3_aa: CASSLRGRARTQYF; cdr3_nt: TGTGCCAGCAGCTTACGCGGGAGGGCCCGGACCCAGTACTTC
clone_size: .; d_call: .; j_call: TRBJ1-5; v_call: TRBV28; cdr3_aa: CASSPKTRRIGQPQHF; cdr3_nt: TGTGCCAGCAGTCCCAAGACACGTAGAATAGGTCAGCCCCAGCATTTT
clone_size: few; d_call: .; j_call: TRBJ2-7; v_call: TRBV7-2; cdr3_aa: CASSARVAPGEQYF; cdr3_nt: TGTGCCAGCAGCGCCCGGGTCGCTCCGGGCGAGCAGTACTTC
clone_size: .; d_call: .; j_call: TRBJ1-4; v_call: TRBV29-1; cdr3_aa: CSGQARGEKLFF; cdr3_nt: TGCAGCGGACAGGCTAGGGGCGAAAAACTGTTTTTT
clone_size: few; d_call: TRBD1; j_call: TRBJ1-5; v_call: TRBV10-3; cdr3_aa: CAISSGQYNQPQHF; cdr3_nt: TGTGCCATCAGTTCGGGACAGTACAATCAGCCCCAGCATTTT
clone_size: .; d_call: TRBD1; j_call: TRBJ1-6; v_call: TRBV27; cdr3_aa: CASSPGGRGPSPLHF; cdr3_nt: TGTGCCAGCAGTCCCGGTGGCAGGGGGCCCTCACCCCTCCACTTT
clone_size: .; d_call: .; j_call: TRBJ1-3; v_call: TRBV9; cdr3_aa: CASSVGTSSGNTIYF; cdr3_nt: TGTGCCAGCAGCGTAGGCACGAGCTCTGGAAACACCATATATTTT
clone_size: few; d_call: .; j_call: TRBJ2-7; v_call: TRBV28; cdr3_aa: CASRSAYLGARGYEQYF; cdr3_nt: TGTGCCAGCAGGTCGGCCTATCTGGGGGCCAGGGGATACGAGCAGTACTTC
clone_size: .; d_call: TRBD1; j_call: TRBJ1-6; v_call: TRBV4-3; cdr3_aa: CASSQDRTGGNSPLHF; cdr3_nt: TGCGCCAGCAGCCAAGATAGGACAGGGGGCAACTCACCCCTCCACTTT
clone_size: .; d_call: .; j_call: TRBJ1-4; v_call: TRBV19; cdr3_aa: CASRPTGSDEKLFF; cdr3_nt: TGTGCCAGTAGGCCCACAGGGAGCGATGAAAAACTGTTTTTT
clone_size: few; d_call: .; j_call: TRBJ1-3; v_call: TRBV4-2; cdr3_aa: CASSQDHSSGNTIYF; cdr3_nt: TGTGCCAGCAGCCAAGACCACTCCTCTGGAAACACCATATATTTT
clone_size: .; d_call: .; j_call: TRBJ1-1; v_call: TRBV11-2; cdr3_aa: CASSLAIGNTEAFF; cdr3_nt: TGTGCCAGCAGCTTAGCTATCGGGAACACTGAAGCTTTCTTT
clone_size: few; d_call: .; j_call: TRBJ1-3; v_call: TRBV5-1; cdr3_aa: CASSLDNSGNTIYF; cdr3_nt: TGCGCCAGCAGCCTGGACAACTCTGGAAACACCATATATTTT
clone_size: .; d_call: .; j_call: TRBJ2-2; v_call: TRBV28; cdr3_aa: CASSLTGTNTGELFF; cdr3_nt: TGTGCCAGCAGCCTTACAGGGACGAACACCGGGGAGCTGTTTTTT
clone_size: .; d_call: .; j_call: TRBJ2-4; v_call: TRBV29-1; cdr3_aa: CSVRDIANIQYF; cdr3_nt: TGCAGCGTCCGGGACATCGCTAACATTCAGTACTTC
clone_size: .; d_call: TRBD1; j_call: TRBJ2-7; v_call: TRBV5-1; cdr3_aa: CASSLGTVFNEQYF; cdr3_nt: TGCGCCAGCAGCCTAGGGACAGTTTTTAACGAGCAGTACTTC
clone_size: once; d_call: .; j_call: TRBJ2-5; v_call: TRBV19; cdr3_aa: CASSIEDSVSAQYF; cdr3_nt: TGTGCCAGTAGTATAGAGGACTCAGTCTCGGCCCAGTACTTC
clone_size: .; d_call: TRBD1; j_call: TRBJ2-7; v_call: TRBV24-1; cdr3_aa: CATSGDSHEQYF; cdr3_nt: TGTGCCACCAGTGGGGACAGCCACGAGCAGTACTTC
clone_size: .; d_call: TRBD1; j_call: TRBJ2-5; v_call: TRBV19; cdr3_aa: CASSRDRGTRETQYF; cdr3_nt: TGTGCCAGTAGCCGGGACAGGGGGACACGAGAGACCCAGTACTTC
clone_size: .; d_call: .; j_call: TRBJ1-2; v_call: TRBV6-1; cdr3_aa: CASSESLWRGNYGYTF; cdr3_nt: TGTGCCAGCAGTGAATCCCTGTGGAGGGGTAACTATGGCTACACCTTC
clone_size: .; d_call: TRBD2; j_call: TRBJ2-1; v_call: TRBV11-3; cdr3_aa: CASSRGLAGPYNEQFF; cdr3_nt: TGTGCCAGCAGTCGCGGACTAGCGGGCCCCTACAATGAGCAGTTCTTC
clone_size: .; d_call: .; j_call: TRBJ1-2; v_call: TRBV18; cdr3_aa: CASSLTEEGGYTF; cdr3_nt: TGTGCCAGCTCTTTGACCGAAGAGGGTGGCTACACCTTC
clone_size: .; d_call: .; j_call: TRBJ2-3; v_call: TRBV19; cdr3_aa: CASSSPGQPHQPDTQYF; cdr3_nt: TGTGCCAGTAGTTCGCCCGGACAGCCACACCAGCCCGATACGCAGTATTTT
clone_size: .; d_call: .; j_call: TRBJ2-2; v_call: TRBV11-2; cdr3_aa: CATPGVASMNTGELFF; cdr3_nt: TGTGCCACCCCGGGGGTAGCGAGTATGAACACCGGGGAGCTGTTTTTT
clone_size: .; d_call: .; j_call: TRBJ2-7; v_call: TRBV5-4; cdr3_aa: CASSLGGPLYGEQYF; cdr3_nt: TGTGCCAGCAGCTTGGGGGGGCCCCTTTACGGCGAGCAGTACTTC
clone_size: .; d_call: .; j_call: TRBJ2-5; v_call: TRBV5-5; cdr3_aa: CASSLTSQETQYF; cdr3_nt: TGTGCCAGCAGCTTGACCAGCCAAGAGACCCAGTACTTC
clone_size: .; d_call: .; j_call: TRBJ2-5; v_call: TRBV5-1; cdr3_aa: CASSLVAGPETQYF; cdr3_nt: TGCGCCAGCAGCTTGGTAGCAGGGCCAGAGACCCAGTACTTC
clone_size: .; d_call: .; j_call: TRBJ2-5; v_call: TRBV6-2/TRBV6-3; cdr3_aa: CASSYVTAGQETQYF; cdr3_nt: TGTGCCAGCAGTTACGTAACGGCAGGGCAAGAGACCCAGTACTTC
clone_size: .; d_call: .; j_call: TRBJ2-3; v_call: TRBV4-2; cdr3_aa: CASSQERADTQYF; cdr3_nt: TGTGCCAGCAGCCAAGAAAGAGCCGATACGCAGTATTTT
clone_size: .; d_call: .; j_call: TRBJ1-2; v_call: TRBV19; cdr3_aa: CASSPRSGHRGYGYTF; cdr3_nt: TGTGCCAGTAGCCCCCGGAGTGGCCACCGGGGCTATGGCTACACCTTC
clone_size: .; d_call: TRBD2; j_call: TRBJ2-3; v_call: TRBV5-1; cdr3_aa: CASSLRGGSGTDTQYF; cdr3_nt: TGCGCCAGCAGCTTGAGGGGCGGGAGTGGTACAGATACGCAGTATTTT
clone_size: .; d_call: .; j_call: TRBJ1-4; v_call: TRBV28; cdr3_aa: CASSLVGATNEKLFF; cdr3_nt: TGTGCCAGCAGTTTAGTGGGGGCGACTAATGAAAAACTGTTTTTT
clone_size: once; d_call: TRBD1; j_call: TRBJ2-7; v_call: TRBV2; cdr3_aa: CASSEPPGTVAYEQYF; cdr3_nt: TGTGCCAGCAGTGAACCCCCAGGGACAGTAGCCTACGAGCAGTACTTC
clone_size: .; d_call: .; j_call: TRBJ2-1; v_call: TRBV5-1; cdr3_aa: CASSLGGAGVYNEQFF; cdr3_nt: TGCGCCAGCAGCTTGGGGGGGGCGGGAGTTTACAATGAGCAGTTCTTC
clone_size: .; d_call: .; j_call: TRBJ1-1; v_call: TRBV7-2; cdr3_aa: CASSSQYGGDTEAFF; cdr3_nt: TGTGCCAGCAGCTCTCAGTACGGGGGGGACACTGAAGCTTTCTTT
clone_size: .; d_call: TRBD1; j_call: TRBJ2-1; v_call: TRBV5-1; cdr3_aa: CASSPGQGSYNEQFF; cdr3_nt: TGCGCCAGCAGCCCGGGACAGGGGTCCTACAATGAGCAGTTCTTC
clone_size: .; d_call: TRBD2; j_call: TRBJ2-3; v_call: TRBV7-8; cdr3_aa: CASSQTSESTDTQYF; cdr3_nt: TGTGCCAGCAGCCAAACTAGCGAGAGCACAGATACGCAGTATTTT